This T cell receptor (beta chain) was obtained from a study of monozygotic twins with cystic fibrosis. A word on this clone: Its antigen is not known.

Sequencing was performed with immunoSEQ multiplex PCR; in TCRdb, only in-frame clones are kept and a portion is missing. The sample contains 14,000 to 15,000 clones, 70% to 90% of which appear only once. Study-wide findings and caveats: Co-twins had the most similar V usage for 13 of 16 pairs, J for 8. Unrelated CF individuals shared fewer identical clonotypes than monozygotic CF twins. Low clonality (median around 0.009) suggested a mostly naive repertoire. In this small cohort, shared CDR3 numbers showed no association with age, concordance or disease severity.

V lost 5 bases, J lost 4 bases, and 18 bases lay in between. The germline V gene encodes CDR1 SGHRS and CDR2 YFSETQ. This CDR3 is built from 15 residues. This TCR derives from a boy aged 10-17 years with cystic fibrosis. The chain recombines TRBV5-1 with TRBJ1-2; D ambiguous. The material sequenced was blood. The chain's CDR3 is CASSSNRLASYGYTF. The CDR3 DNA reads TGCGCCAGCAGTTCCAACCGTCTTGCTTCCTATGGCTACACCTTC.